This T cell receptor (beta chain) emerged from a study of control samples from healthy donors and cancer patients. The data were produced by immunoSEQ multiplex PCR, yet TCRdb's version contains in-frame clones alone and is incomplete. The profile shows 150,000 to 200,000 clones, 80% to 90% of them singletons. Germline assignment: CDR1 SGHDN and CDR2 FVKESK. The CDR3 spans 14 residues. The ends were cut back, 4 bases at V and 8 bases at J, with 12 bases in the middle. The V and J genes are TRBV14 and TRBJ1-6; D uncertain. The receptor was derived from a woman in her 30s in good health. Specimen: blood. In DNA form, the CDR3 reads TGTGCCAGCAGCCTTATCTCGGATTATTCACCCCTCCACTTT. Its protein product is CASSLISDYSPLHF.